The 28 T cell receptor beta chains presented below share a single source sample, sequenced in a study of shared clonotypes between healthy human individuals (dated by TCRdb to about 2020). The library was prepared using the immunoSEQ multiplex PCR assay. TCRdb mirrors the immuneACCESS table, restricted to in-frame sequences. Some clones are absent from its copies; in checked studies, under half trace to an unresolved V gene, and the reason for the others is unknown. The sample table shows millions of clones, and 95% are seen once. The ten largest account for 0.13% of the sample. Sequenced material: naive CD4+ T cells sorted from blood. The cell subset or site label on this specimen signifies: CD45RA+ positively selected. The receptors were sampled from a young man in good health.

The V and J genes are TRBV10-3 and TRBJ1-2, with D hard to call. Per germline, CDR1 ENHRY and CDR2 SYGVKD. V was pared by 11 bases and J by 1 base, with 14 bases between. The CDR3 contains 13 residues. The CDR3 DNA reads TGTGCCCAAAGGGAGGACGGTAACTATGGCTACACCTTC. As protein: CAQREDGNYGYTF.

Concerning this clone itself: Germline is not matched at one junction end, which may reflect a read error. Other DNA sequences in the same sample also yield this CDR3. The rearrangement joins TRBV5-4 to TRBJ1-6; no clear D. Germline CDR1 is SGHNT and CDR2 is YYREEE (reference sequence). The CDR3 sequence is 12 residues long. The CDR3 is CASSLVDSPLHF. CDR3 coding DNA: TGCGCCAGCAGTTTGGTAGACTCACCCCTCCACTTT.

J is TRBJ1-5 and V is TRBV5-6; TRBD1 is a possible D gene (6 bases). V lost 0 bases and J 7 bases, leaving 11 bases between the germline ends. The germline V gene has CDR1 SGHDT and CDR2 YYEEEE. The CDR3 extends over 14 amino acids. Here the CDR3 DNA reads TGTGCCAGCAGCTTGGCCACAGGGTACCAGCCCCAGCATTTT. Translated: CASSLATGYQPQHF.

This chain links TRBV5-1 with TRBJ1-3; the D is unclear. Trimming pared 1 base from V and 3 bases from J, leaving 11 bases between. This CDR3 is built from 15 residues. Germline CDR1 is SGHRS and CDR2 is YFSETQ. The CDR3 sequence: CASSLQVGIGNTIYF. CDR3 nucleotide sequence: TGCGCCAGCAGCTTGCAGGTTGGGATTGGAAACACCATATATTTT. Combining the CDR3 with reference TRBV5-1 and TRBJ1-3 gives the whole variable domain KAGVTQTPRYLIKTRGQQVTLSCSPISGHRSVSWYQQTPGQGLQFLFEYFSETQRNKGNFPGRFSGRQFSNSRSEMNVSTLELGDSALYLCASSLQVGIGNTIYFGEGSWLTVV.

This chain connects TRBV29-1 to TRBJ1-1, with D tentatively TRBD1 (5 bases). The V gene lost 5 bases and the J gene lost 4 bases, with 14 bases spanning the gap. The CDR3 extends over 13 amino acids. CDR1 is SQVTM and CDR2 is ANQGSEA in the germline V gene. The CDR3 sequence is CSVLPREGTEAFF. CDR3 nucleotides: TGCAGCGTTCTGCCCAGGGAGGGCACTGAAGCTTTCTTT.

The genes are TRBV2 and TRBJ1-6; the D gene is possibly TRBD1 (6 bases). V dropped 8 bases and J dropped 5 bases, with 10 bases sitting between them. The V gene's germline CDR1 is SNHLY and CDR2 FYNNEI. The CDR3 spans 13 residues. The CDR3 nucleotides read TGTGCCAGCCGGGACACAAATAATTCACCCCTCCACTTT. Translated: CASRDTNNSPLHF.

This chain uses TRBV9 with TRBJ2-7, with D perhaps TRBD1 or TRBD2 (6 bases each). CDR1 is SGDLS, CDR2 YYNGEE, per germline. The CDR3 runs 17 residues. V lost 0 bases and J 4 bases, leaving 20 bases between the germline ends. CDR3 bases: TGTGCCAGCAGCGTAGTCGGTCGGCGCGGAGGGGGGTACGAGCAGTACTTC. Translated: CASSVVGRRGGGYEQYF.

V is TRBV5-6 and J is TRBJ2-3; either TRBD1 or TRBD2 may fit D (6 bases each). Germline V lookup: CDR1 SGHDT, CDR2 YYEEEE. The CDR3 has 14 amino acids. Trimming cost V 1 base and J 4 bases, with 10 bases left between them. The CDR3 nucleotides read TGTGCCAGCAGCTTGTCGGGGGCGGCAGATACGCAGTATTTT. It translates to CASSLSGAADTQYF.

This chain uses TRBV10-3 with TRBJ1-5, with D unclear. Trimming removed 11 bases at V and 2 bases at J, with 13 bases between. CDR3 length equals 13 residues. The germline gives CDR1 ENHRY, CDR2 SYGVKD. CDR3 residues: CASAGGGNQPQHF. The CDR3 nucleotides are TGTGCCTCTGCGGGAGGAGGCAATCAGCCCCAGCATTTT.

This clone occurred once. The J gene is TRBJ2-2, the V gene TRBV7-2; possible D gene TRBD1, 5 bases. The V gene lost 5 bases and the J gene lost 6 bases, with 16 bases spanning the gap. Germline CDR1 SGHTA, CDR2 FQGNSA. This CDR3 is 15 amino acids long. The CDR3 loop is CASSILQGSSGELFF. DNA of the CDR3: TGTGCCAGCAGCATACTCCAGGGAAGCTCCGGGGAGCTGTTTTTT.

This clone has a single count. The J gene is TRBJ2-2, the V gene TRBV6-5, with D perhaps TRBD1 (5 bases). The V end was cut by 6 bases, the J end by 0 bases, with 8 bases between. CDR3 length: 14 residues. Germline V gives CDR1 MNHEY, CDR2 SVGAGI. In DNA, the CDR3 is TGTGCCAGCAGGCGGACACCGAACACCGGGGAGCTGTTTTTT. This encodes CASRRTPNTGELFF.

The chain is built from TRBV19 and TRBJ2-5; TRBD1 or TRBD2 may be the D gene (6 bases each). This CDR3 has 14 residues. The germline V gene encodes CDR1 LNHDA and CDR2 SQIVND (reference sequence). Trimming removed 6 bases from V and 1 base from J, with 12 bases in between. The CDR3 loop reads CASSGGRAQETQYF. DNA of the CDR3: TGTGCCAGTAGCGGGGGCAGGGCCCAAGAGACCCAGTACTTC.

The V and J genes are TRBV21-1 and TRBJ1-5. TRBV21-1 represents a pseudogene. The length of the CDR3 is 17 residues. CDR3 protein: CASSLLWGGHLHQPQHF. For the CDR3, the DNA is TGTGCCAGCAGCCTCCTTTGGGGGGGACATCTCCATCAGCCCCAGCATTTT.

This clone came up once. The chain is built from TRBV9 and TRBJ2-2; 7 bases match TRBD2. The CDR3 is 15 residues long. From germline, CDR1 is SGDLS and CDR2 YYNGEE. V gave up 4 bases and J gave up 5 bases; unmatched junction bases: 8. The CDR3 protein is CASSSRDYKTGELFF. The CDR3 coding sequence is TGTGCCAGCAGCAGCCGGGACTATAAAACCGGGGAGCTGTTTTTT.

The rearrangement uses TRBV30 and TRBJ2-7; D ambiguous. This CDR3 spans 13 amino acids. Germline-derived CDR1 and CDR2 are GTSNPN and SVGIG (reference sequence). V gave up 2 bases and J gave up 2 bases, with 10 bases separating them. This CDR3 is CAWSPETTYEQYF. In nucleotides, the CDR3 is TGTGCCTGGAGTCCCGAGACAACCTACGAGCAGTACTTC.

The rearrangement links TRBV9 to TRBJ1-2; tentatively, D is TRBD1 (6 bases). Between the trimmed V and J ends, which lost 2 bases and 4 bases, there was a span of 18 bases. The CDR3 loop spans 16 amino acids. Germline lookup yields CDR1 SGDLS and CDR2 YYNGEE. The CDR3 here is CASSVGQGSSLYGYTF. The CDR3 nucleotides are TGTGCCAGCAGCGTCGGGCAGGGGTCCTCCCTCTATGGCTACACCTTC.

This chain uses TRBV5-1 with TRBJ2-1; tentatively, D is TRBD2 (5 bases). The germline V gene has CDR1 SGHRS and CDR2 YFSETQ. The V end lost 5 bases, the J end lost 5 bases, and 20 bases lay between the germline ends. The CDR3 runs 16 residues. CDR3 nucleotides: TGCGCCAGCAGACTTGGCTGGCTAGCCCAGAACAATGAGCAGTTCTTC. Amino acids: CASRLGWLAQNNEQFF. The whole variable domain, remainder taken from reference TRBV5-1 and TRBJ2-1, is KAGVTQTPRYLIKTRGQQVTLSCSPISGHRSVSWYQQTPGQGLQFLFEYFSETQRNKGNFPGRFSGRQFSNSRSEMNVSTLELGDSALYLCASRLGWLAQNNEQFFGPGTRLTVL.

This rearrangement joins TRBV7-2 to TRBJ1-2; D gene ambiguous. Trimming took off 1 base at V and 4 bases at J, with 7 bases between the two ends. Germline CDR1 and CDR2: SGHTA and FQGNSA. There are 13 residues in the CDR3. Here the CDR3 DNA reads TGTGCCAGCAGCTTAGAGGTCAGCTATGGCTACACCTTC. It translates to CASSLEVSYGYTF.

The V gene is TRBV5-1, the J gene TRBJ1-5; D is undetermined. Trimming shortened V by 5 bases and J by 2 bases, and 8 bases separated the two germline ends. The CDR3 is 13 residues long. CDR1 SGHRS and CDR2 YFSETQ come from the germline V gene. This CDR3 reads CASSWGGNQPQHF. DNA of the CDR3: TGCGCCAGCAGTTGGGGAGGCAATCAGCCCCAGCATTTT.

A remark on this clone: In the same sample, other DNA sequences code for this CDR3. The genes are TRBV15 and TRBJ2-7; D not certain. The CDR3 is 15 residues long. Germline V gene sequence: CDR1 LNHNV, CDR2 YYDKDF (reference sequence). V was pared by 0 bases and J by 0 bases, with 9 bases between. Here the CDR3 DNA reads TGTGCCACCAGCAGAGATCTCGGGTCCTCCTACGAGCAGTACTTC. This sequence encodes CATSRDLGSSYEQYF.

The chain carries TRBV9 and TRBJ1-3; TRBD1 agrees at 10 bases. CDR1 is SGDLS, CDR2 YYNGEE, per germline. Trimming at V came to 4 bases and at J to 4 bases, leaving 14 bases not matched to a gene. The CDR3 loop spans 18 amino acids. The CDR3 protein is CASSIEGQGSLSGNTIYF. CDR3 sequence (DNA): TGTGCCAGCAGCATAGAGGGACAGGGGAGCTTGTCGGGAAACACCATATATTTT.

The chain links TRBV20-1 to TRBJ1-2; no definite D call. V lost 3 bases and J 8 bases, leaving 7 bases between the germline ends. Looked up from germline, CDR1 is DFQATT and CDR2 is SNEGSKA (reference sequence). This CDR3 contains 10 residues. CDR3 in DNA: TGCAGTGCTAGGGTAGTGGGCTACACCTTC. Protein product: CSARVVGYTF.

CDR3 sequence (DNA): TGTGCCAGCAGCTTAAGCGGCATCTACGAGCAGTACTTC. Amino acid sequence: CASSLSGIYEQYF. The V and J genes are TRBV7-2 and TRBJ2-7; D might be TRBD2 (5 bases). The germline V gene has CDR1 SGHTA and CDR2 FQGNSA. This CDR3 contains 13 residues. The V end lost 2 bases, the J end lost 3 bases, and 8 bases lay between the germline ends.

The J gene is TRBJ1-5, the V gene TRBV2, with D perhaps TRBD1 (5 bases). CDR1 and CDR2 (germline): SNHLY, FYNNEI. Deletions cut 4 bases from V and 2 bases from J, with 12 bases between. The CDR3 extends over 15 amino acids. CDR3: CASSGREKGNQPQHF. CDR3 coding DNA: TGTGCCAGCAGTGGCAGGGAAAAGGGCAATCAGCCCCAGCATTTT. The variable domain in full, completed from reference TRBV2 and TRBJ1-5, reads EPEVTQTPSHQVTQMGQEVILRCVPISNHLYFYWYRQILGQKVEFLVSFYNNEISEKSEIFDDQFSVERPDGSNFTLKIRSTKLEDSAMYFCASSGREKGNQPQHFGDGTRLSIL.

About this clone: Sequence at one end of the junction differs from germline and may be a read error. CDR3 nucleotides: TGCGCCGGCAGCCAAGCCGAAGCGAACACTGAAGCTTTCTTT. Its protein is CAGSQAEANTEAFF. The V call is TRBV4-1, the J call TRBJ1-1; D ambiguous. There are 14 residues in the CDR3. Germline V gives CDR1 MGHRA, CDR2 YSYEKL.

V is TRBV19 and J is TRBJ2-4, with 9 bases lining up with TRBD2. J was trimmed by 0 bases and V by 6 bases; bases with no gene match: 18. From germline, CDR1 is LNHDA and CDR2 SQIVND (reference sequence). This CDR3 has 20 amino acids. CDR3 in DNA: TGTGCCAGTAGCCTATCCTTGGGCCCTAGCGGGATACTAGCCAAAAACATTCAGTACTTC. Translating it yields CASSLSLGPSGILAKNIQYF.

This chain joins TRBV5-4 and TRBJ1-1; TRBD1 matches 9 bases. The V and J ends lost 1 base and 0 bases, in that order; junction bases with no gene match: 16. Germline V gives CDR1 SGHNT, CDR2 YYREEE (reference sequence). The CDR3 covers 20 residues. CDR3 amino acids: CASSLSLTGGARLVNTEAFF. The CDR3 coding sequence is TGTGCCAGCAGCTTGAGTCTAACAGGGGGCGCGAGGTTAGTGAACACTGAAGCTTTCTTT.

A word on this clone: Other DNA sequences within the sample encode an identical CDR3. The chain combines TRBV7-2 with TRBJ2-1; TRBD2 aligns across 11 bases. Trimming took 0 bases from V and 3 from J; bases not matched to a gene: 1. CDR3 length: 16 residues. The germline gives CDR1 SGHTA, CDR2 FQGNSA. The CDR3 loop reads CASSLAGTSGYNEQFF. CDR3 DNA: TGTGCCAGCAGCTTAGCAGGGACTAGCGGCTACAATGAGCAGTTCTTC.